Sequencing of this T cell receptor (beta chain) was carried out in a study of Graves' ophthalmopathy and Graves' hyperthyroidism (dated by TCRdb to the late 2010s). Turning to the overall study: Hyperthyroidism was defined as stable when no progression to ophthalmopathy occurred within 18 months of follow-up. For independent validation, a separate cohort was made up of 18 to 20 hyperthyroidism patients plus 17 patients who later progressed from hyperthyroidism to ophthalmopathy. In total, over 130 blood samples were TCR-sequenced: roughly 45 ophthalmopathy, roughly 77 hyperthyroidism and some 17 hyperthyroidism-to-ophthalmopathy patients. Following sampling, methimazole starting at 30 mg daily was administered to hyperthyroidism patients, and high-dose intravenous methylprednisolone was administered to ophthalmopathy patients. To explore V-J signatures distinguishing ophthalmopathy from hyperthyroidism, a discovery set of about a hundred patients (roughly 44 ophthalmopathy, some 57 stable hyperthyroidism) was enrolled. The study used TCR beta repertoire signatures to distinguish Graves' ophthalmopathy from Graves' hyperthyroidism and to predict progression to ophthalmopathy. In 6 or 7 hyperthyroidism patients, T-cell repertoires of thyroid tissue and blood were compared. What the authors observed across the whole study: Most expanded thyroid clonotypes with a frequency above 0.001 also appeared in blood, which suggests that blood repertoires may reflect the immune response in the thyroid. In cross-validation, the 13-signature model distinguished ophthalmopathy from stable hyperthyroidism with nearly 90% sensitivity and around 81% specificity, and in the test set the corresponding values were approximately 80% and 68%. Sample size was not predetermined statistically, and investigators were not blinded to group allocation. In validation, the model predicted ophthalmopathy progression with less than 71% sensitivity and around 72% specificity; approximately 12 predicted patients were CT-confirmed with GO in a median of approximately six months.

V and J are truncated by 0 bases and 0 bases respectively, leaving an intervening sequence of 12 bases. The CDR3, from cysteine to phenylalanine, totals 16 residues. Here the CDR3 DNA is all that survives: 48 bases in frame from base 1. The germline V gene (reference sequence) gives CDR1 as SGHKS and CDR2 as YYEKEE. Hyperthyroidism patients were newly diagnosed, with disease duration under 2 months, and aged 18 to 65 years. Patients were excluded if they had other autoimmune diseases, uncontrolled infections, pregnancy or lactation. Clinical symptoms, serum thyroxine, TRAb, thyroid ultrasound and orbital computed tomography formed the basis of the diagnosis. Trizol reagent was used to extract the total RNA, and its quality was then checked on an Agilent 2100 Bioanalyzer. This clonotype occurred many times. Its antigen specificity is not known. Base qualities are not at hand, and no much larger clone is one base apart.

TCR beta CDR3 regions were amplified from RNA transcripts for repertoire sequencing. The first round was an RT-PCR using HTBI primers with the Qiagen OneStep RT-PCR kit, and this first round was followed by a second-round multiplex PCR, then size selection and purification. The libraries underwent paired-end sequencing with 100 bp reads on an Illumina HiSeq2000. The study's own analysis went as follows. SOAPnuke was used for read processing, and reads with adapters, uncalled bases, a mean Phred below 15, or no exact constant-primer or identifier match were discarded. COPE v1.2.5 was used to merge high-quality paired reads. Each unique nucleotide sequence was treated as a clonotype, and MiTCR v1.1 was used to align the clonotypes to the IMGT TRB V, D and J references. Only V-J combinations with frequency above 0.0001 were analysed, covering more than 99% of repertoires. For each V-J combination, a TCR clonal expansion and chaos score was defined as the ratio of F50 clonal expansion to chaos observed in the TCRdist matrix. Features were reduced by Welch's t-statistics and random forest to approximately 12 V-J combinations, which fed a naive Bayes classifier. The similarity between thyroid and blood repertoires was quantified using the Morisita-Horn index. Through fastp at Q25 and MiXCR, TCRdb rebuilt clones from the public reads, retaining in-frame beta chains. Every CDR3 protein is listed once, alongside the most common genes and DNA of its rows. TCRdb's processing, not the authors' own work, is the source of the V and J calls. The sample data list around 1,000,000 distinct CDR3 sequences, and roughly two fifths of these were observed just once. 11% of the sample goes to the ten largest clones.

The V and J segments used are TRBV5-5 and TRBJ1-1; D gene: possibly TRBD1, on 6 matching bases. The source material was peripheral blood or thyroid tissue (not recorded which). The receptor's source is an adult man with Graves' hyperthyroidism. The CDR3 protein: CASSLEQGTMNTEAFF. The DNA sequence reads TGTGCCAGCAGCTTGGAACAGGGAACCATGAACACTGAAGCTTTCTTT.